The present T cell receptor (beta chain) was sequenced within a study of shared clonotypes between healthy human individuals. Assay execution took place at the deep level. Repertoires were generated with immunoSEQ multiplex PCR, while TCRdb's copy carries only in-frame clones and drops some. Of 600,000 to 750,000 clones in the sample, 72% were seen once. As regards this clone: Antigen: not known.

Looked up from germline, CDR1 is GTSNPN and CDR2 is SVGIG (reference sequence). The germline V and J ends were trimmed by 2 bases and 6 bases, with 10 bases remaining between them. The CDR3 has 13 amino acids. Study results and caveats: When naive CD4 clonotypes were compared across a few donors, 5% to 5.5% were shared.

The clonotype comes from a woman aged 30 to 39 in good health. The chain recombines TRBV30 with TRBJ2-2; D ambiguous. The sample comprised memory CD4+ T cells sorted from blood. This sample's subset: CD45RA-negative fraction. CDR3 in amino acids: CAWSRTVPGELFF. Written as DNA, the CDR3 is TGTGCCTGGAGTCGGACCGTACCCGGGGAGCTGTTTTTT.